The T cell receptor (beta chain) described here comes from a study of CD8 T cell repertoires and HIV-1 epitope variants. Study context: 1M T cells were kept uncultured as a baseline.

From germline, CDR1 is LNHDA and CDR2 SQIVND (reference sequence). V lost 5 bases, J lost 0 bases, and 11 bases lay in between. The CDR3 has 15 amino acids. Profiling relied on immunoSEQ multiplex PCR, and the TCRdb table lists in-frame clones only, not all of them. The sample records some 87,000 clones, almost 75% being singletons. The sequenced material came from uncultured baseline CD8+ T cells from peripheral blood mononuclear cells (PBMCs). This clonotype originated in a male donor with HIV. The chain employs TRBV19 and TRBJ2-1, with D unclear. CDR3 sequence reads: CASSLVISSYNEQFF. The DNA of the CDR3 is TGTGCCAGTAGTCTGGTCATTAGCTCCTACAATGAGCAGTTCTTC.